These 9 T cell receptor beta chains originate from one sample sequenced in a study of blood T cells in healthy people across ages. A second PCR, run for roughly 7 to 11 cycles, used a sample-barcoded 5' primer plus a J-beta primer mix. TCRdb re-called the 5' RACE reads through MiXCR, storing one row per CDR3 protein. In the table there are approximately 680,000 distinct CDR3 sequences, about 32% of which are singletons. Sequenced: blood. Receptor source: a woman of 80 years or more in good health.

This chain links TRBV30 with TRBJ1-2, with no clear D. V lost 1 base and J lost 2, with 8 bases in between. CDR3 length: 13 amino acids. Germline CDR1 is GTSNPN and CDR2 is SVGIG (reference sequence). The CDR3 region is CAWSGSRNYGYTF. CDR3 nucleotides: TGTGCCTGGAGTGGATCGCGGAACTATGGCTACACCTTC.

About this clonotype: One end of the junction does not line up with germline, which may come from a read error. The chain is built from TRBV15 and TRBJ2-7, with 8 bases that match TRBD1. The V gene's germline CDR1 is LNHNV and CDR2 YYDKDF (reference sequence). The CDR3 is made up of 17 amino acids. CDR3 region: CATSRDLEGTGLDERYF. The CDR3 nucleotides are TGTGCCACCAGCAGAGATCTGGAAGGGACAGGACTTGACGAGCGGTACTTC.

The genes are TRBV6-6 and TRBJ2-5; possibly TRBD2 for D (5 bases). The CDR3 extends over 17 amino acids. V was shortened by 0 bases and J by 0 bases, with 14 bases between the two germline ends. Germline CDR1 reads MNHNY; CDR2 reads SVGAGI (reference sequence). Written as DNA, the CDR3 is TGTGCCAGCAGTTACTCGACGGCGGGTGACTACCAAGAGACCCAGTACTTC. This encodes CASSYSTAGDYQETQYF.

The CDR3 DNA is TGTGCCAGCAGCTGGGGTCTCGGTGCTGGCGGGACAGGGGAGGAAAATACGCAGTATTTT. Encoded protein: CASSWGLGAGGTGEENTQYF. The V and J genes are TRBV7-3 and TRBJ2-3; TRBD1 matches 10 bases. Germline V gene data show CDR1 as SGHTA and CDR2 as FQGTGA. The CDR3 loop spans 20 amino acids. Trimming removed 4 bases from V and 7 bases from J; junction bases left unmatched: 23.

The chain uses TRBV5-5 and TRBJ2-3, with a weak D call TRBD1 (5 bases). Trimming shortened V by 5 bases and J by 2 bases, and 15 bases separated the two germline ends. CDR1 and CDR2 (germline): SGHKS, YYEKEE (reference sequence). This CDR3 has 15 amino acids. In DNA form, the CDR3 reads TGTGCCAGCAGGATGGGTGCAGGGAACACAGATACGCAGTATTTT. Its translation is CASRMGAGNTDTQYF.

Many counts were recorded for this clonotype. The chain joins TRBV6-2 or TRBV6-3 to TRBJ2-7, with D perhaps TRBD2 (6 bases). Trimming took off 5 bases at V and 2 bases at J, with 16 bases between the two ends. This CDR3 is built from 15 residues. The germline V gene has CDR1 MNHEY and CDR2 SVGEGT. CDR3 DNA: TGTGCCAGCAGTACCCGGGACTCCAACCCCTACGAGCAGTACTTC. Translating it yields CASSTRDSNPYEQYF.

This clonotype was seen just once. This chain joins TRBV19 and TRBJ2-1; 8 bases align to TRBD2. V shed 7 bases, J shed 0 bases, and the junction held 8 bases outside the gene matches. Germline V gene lookup returns CDR1 LNHDA and CDR2 SQIVND (reference sequence). This CDR3 spans 16 amino acids. CDR3 coding DNA: TGTGCCAGTAACCGCGGGGGGTCCAGCTCCTACAATGAGCAGTTCTTC. It encodes CASNRGGSSSYNEQFF.

This clonotype was recorded many times. The J gene is TRBJ2-7, the V gene TRBV7-2, with 8 positions matching TRBD1. Germline values: CDR1 SGHTA, CDR2 FQGNSA. V lost 5 bases to trimming and J lost 3 bases; unmatched junction nucleotides: 12. The CDR3 contains 16 residues. The CDR3, as DNA: TGTGCCAGCAGCCATCCCCCAGGGGGCCTTCTCTACGAGCAGTACTTC. It encodes CASSHPPGGLLYEQYF.

Points on this clonotype: A much larger clone differs by one base, so this may be a read error. The CDR3 sequence is CAWGVNYEQYF. The DNA for the CDR3 is TGTGCCTGGGGTGTCAACTACGAGCAGTACTTC. The chain recombines TRBV30 with TRBJ2-7; the D is unclear. Germline V gene data show CDR1 as GTSNPN and CDR2 as SVGIG (reference sequence). The CDR3 sequence is 11 residues long.